This entry describes one T cell receptor beta chain. The data stem from a study of T cell changes during pregnancy in multiple sclerosis. The germline V gene has CDR1 LGHNT and CDR2 FRNRAP. CDR3 size: 16 residues. The trim removed 0 bases at V and 8 bases at J, leaving 10 bases unmatched. Profiled with immunoSEQ multiplex PCR; TCRdb holds only in-frame clones, not every one. Of some 68,000 clones in the sample, roughly nine tenths are singletons; the top ten hold almost 1.5%. The sample was peripheral blood, taken in the second trimester of pregnancy. The V and J genes are TRBV12-5 and TRBJ1-2, with 9 bases fitting TRBD1. This sequence was found in a female donor with multiple sclerosis, enrolled in a pregnancy study. CDR3 bases: TGTGCTAGTGGTTTGGTACGAGGGACAGGGAACCGGGGCTACACCTTC. Amino acid sequence: CASGLVRGTGNRGYTF.